The 3 T cell receptor beta chains reported below all come from one sample, sequenced in a study of blood T cell repertoires in COVID-19. Generated by immunoSEQ multiplex PCR, the TCRdb table keeps only in-frame clones and is missing some. The sample carries about 220,000 clones, 90% recorded once. The sample taken for sequencing was PBMCs or T cells enriched from blood (not recorded which). These receptors all stem from a young man who had been exposed to COVID-19.

The rearrangement uses TRBV25-1 and TRBJ2-5; D possibly corresponds to TRBD2 (5 bases). V lost 5 bases and J 2 bases, leaving 12 bases between the germline ends. The CDR3 spans 14 residues. Germline CDR1 is MGHDK and CDR2 is SYGVNS. DNA for the CDR3: TGTGCCAGCAGTCTCCCGGGAACACAAGAGACCCAGTACTTC. Translation gives CASSLPGTQETQYF.

This rearrangement joins TRBV18 to TRBJ1-2, with D uncertain. CDR1 KGHSH and CDR2 LQKENI come from the germline V gene. This CDR3 region has 13 residues. V was cut by 2 bases and J by 4 bases, with 8 bases left in between. The DNA for the CDR3 is TGTGCCAGCTCACCAACCAACAGCTATGGCTACACCTTC. It specifies CASSPTNSYGYTF.

CDR3 in amino acids: CASSPPARYNEQFF. CDR3 DNA sequence: TGTGCCAGCTCACCACCAGCACGTTACAATGAGCAGTTCTTC. The J gene is TRBJ2-1, the V gene TRBV18, with D hard to call. Trimming removed 0 bases at V and 4 bases at J, with 7 bases between. This CDR3 is 14 amino acids long. CDR1 KGHSH and CDR2 LQKENI come from the germline V gene.